This T cell receptor beta chain was profiled in a study of blood T cell repertoires in COVID-19. Study details: Acute-phase and convalescent COVID-19 samples originated in the United States, Italy and Spain. The analysed material was cDNA or gDNA that came from T cells, B-cell-depleted T cells, or PBMCs.

Per the germline V gene, CDR1 is SGDLS and CDR2 is YYNGEE. V lost 1 base, J lost 2 bases, and 9 bases lay in between. This CDR3 is 14 amino acids long. How the authors handled the data: Nucleated cell number was recorded as an estimate derived from reference gene primer amplification. This table comes from immunoSEQ multiplex PCR, and its TCRdb copy is limited to in-frame clones, with some not included. V and J calls and clone size are those listed in that table; D and trimming were worked out from the DNA. The data show around 41,000 clones, under 85% seen once. The clonotype originates from an elderly woman with acute or convalescent COVID-19. The sample comprised peripheral blood. The J gene is TRBJ1-2, the V gene TRBV9, with unresolved D. CDR3: CASSVTPVNYGYTF. The DNA of the CDR3 is TGTGCCAGCAGCGTAACCCCGGTGAACTATGGCTACACCTTC.